This T cell receptor beta chain is from a study of blood T cells in healthy people across ages. In the case of this clonotype: What it recognizes is unknown.

Using a J-beta primer mix together with a sample-barcoded 5' primer, a second PCR was run for roughly 7 to 11 cycles. TCRdb re-derived calls from the 5' RACE reads in MiXCR, one entry per CDR3 protein. The profile shows about 1.6 million distinct CDR3 sequences, roughly 30% of them singletons. The CDR3 totals 15 residues. The V and J ends lost 2 bases and 3 bases respectively, with 14 bases between them. Whole-study findings and limits: Naive T cell percentage showed a strong correlation with the diversity of TCR beta.

Input material: blood. The TCR comes from a woman in her 30s in good health. This rearrangement joins TRBV12-3 or TRBV12-4 to TRBJ2-7; TRBD1 or TRBD2 may be the D gene (5 bases each). The CDR3, as DNA: TGTGCCAGCAGTTTAAAAGCTAGGGACGGCTACGAGCAGTACTTC. Translating it yields CASSLKARDGYEQYF.